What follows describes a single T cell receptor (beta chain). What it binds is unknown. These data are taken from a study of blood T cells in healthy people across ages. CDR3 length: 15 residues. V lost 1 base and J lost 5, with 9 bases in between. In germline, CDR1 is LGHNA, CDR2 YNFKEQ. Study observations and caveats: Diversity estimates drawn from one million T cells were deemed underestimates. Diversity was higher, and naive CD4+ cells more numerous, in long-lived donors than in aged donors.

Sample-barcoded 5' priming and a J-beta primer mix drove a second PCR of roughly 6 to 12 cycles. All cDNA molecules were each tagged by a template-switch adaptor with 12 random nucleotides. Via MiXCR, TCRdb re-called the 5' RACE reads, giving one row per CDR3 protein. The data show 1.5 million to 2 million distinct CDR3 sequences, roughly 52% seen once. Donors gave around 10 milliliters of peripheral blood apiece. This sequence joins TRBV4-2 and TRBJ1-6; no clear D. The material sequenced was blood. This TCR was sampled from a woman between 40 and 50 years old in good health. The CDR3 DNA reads TGTGCCAGCAGCCAAGGGAGGCCGGATAATTCACCCCTCCACTTT. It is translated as CASSQGRPDNSPLHF.